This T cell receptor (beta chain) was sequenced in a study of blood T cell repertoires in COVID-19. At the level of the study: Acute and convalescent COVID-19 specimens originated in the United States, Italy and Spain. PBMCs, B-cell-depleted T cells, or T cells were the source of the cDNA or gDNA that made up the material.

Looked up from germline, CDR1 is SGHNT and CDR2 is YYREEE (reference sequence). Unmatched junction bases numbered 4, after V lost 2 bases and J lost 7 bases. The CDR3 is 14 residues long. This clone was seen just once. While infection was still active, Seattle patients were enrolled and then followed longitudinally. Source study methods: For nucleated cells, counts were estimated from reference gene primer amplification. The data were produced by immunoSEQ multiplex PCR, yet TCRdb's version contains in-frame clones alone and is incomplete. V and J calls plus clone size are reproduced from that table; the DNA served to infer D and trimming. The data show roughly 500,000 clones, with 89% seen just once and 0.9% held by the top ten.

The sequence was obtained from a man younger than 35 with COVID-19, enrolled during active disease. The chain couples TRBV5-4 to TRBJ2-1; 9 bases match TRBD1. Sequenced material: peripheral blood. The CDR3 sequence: CASSFGQGKNEQFF. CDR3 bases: TGTGCCAGCAGCTTCGGACAGGGGAAGAATGAGCAGTTCTTC.